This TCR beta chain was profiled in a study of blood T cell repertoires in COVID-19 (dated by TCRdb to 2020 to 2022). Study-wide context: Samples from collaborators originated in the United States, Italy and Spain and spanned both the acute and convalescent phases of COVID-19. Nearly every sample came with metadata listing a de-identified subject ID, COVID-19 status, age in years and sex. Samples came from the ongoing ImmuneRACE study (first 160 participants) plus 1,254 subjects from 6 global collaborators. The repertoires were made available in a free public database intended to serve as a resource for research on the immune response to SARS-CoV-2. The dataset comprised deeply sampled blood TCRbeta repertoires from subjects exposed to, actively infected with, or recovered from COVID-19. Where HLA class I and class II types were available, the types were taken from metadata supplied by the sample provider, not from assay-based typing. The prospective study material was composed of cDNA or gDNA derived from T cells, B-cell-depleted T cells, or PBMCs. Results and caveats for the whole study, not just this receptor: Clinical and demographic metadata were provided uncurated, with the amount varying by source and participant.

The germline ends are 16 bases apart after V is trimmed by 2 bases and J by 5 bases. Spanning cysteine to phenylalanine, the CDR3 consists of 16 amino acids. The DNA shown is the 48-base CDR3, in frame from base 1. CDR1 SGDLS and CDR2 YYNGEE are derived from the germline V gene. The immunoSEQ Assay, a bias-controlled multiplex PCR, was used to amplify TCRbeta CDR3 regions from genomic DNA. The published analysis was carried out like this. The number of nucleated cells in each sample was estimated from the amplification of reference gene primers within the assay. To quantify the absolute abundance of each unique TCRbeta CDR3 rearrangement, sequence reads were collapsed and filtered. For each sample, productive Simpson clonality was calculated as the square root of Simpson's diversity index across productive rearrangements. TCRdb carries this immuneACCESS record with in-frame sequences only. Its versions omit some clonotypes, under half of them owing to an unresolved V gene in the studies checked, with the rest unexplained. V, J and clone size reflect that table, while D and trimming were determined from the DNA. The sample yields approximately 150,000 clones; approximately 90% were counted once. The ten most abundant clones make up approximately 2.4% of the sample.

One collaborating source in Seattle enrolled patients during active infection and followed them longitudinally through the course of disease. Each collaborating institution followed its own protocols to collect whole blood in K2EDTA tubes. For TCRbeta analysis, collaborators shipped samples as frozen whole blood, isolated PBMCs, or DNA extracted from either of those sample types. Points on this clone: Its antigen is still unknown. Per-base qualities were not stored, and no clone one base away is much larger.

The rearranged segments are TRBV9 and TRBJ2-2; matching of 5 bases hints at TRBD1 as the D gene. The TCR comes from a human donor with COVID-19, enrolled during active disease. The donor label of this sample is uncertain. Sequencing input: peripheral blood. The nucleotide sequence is TGTGCCAGCAGCGTCCAAGTAGGGGTTGAGACCGGGGAGCTGTTTTTT. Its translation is CASSVQVGVETGELFF.